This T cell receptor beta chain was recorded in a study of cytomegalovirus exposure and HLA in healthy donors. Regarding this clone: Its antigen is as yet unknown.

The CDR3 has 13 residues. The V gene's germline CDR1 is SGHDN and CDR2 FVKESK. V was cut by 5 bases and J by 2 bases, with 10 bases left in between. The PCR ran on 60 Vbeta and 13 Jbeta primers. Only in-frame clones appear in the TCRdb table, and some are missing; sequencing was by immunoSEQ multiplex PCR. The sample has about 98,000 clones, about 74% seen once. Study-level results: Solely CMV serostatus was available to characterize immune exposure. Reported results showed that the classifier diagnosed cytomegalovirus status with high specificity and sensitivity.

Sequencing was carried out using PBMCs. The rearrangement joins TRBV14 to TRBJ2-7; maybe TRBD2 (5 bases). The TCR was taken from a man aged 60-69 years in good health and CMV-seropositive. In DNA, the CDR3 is TGTGCCAGCAGCGAGGAGGATACCTACGAGCAGTACTTC. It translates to CASSEEDTYEQYF.